The present TCR beta chain was sequenced within a study of identical twins. Study-wide points: Abundant beta clonotypes from cord blood bore fewer insertions; memory repertoires lacked this pattern. Out-of-frame alpha sequences that twins shared showed excess low generation probability.

This clonotype was seen ten or more times. As yet, its antigen is unknown. cDNA carried unique molecular identifiers, and a universal primer site was added by template switching. TCRdb reprocessed the 5' RACE reads with MiXCR, giving one entry per CDR3 protein. The table includes some 260,000 distinct CDR3 sequences, about 14% detected once. Per germline, CDR1 SQVTM and CDR2 ANQGSEA. The CDR3 is 15 amino acids. V gave up 7 bases and J gave up 6 bases; unmatched junction bases: 17. The origin of this receptor is a young woman in good health. This rearrangement joins TRBV29-1 to TRBJ1-1; the match to TRBD1 covers 7 bases. Source material: memory (CD45RO+) T cells sorted from blood. The CDR3 DNA sequence: TGCAGCGCACTCACAGGGGAGATTTCTCTCTCTGAAGCTTTCTTT. This encodes CSALTGEISLSEAFF.